The T cell receptor (beta chain) under discussion was sequenced for a study of blood T cell repertoires in COVID-19. Study context: T cells, B-cell-depleted T cells, or PBMCs supplied cDNA or gDNA.

Cohort allocation depended upon clinical history that participants reported. Profiling relied on immunoSEQ multiplex PCR, and the TCRdb table lists in-frame clones only, not all of them. This table holds 190,000 or so clones, approximately 78% found once. CDR1 is SGHRS and CDR2 is YFSETQ in the germline V gene. The CDR3 length is 13 residues. Trimming left V 0 bases short and J 6 bases short, with 8 bases between. V is TRBV5-1 and J is TRBJ2-3, with D uncertain. This clonotype was sampled from a man in his forties or fifties who had recovered from COVID-19. Sequenced material: PBMCs or T cells enriched from blood (not recorded which). The CDR3 protein is CASSLGRVDTQYF. The CDR3 coding sequence is TGCGCCAGCAGCTTGGGTCGCGTGGATACGCAGTATTTT.